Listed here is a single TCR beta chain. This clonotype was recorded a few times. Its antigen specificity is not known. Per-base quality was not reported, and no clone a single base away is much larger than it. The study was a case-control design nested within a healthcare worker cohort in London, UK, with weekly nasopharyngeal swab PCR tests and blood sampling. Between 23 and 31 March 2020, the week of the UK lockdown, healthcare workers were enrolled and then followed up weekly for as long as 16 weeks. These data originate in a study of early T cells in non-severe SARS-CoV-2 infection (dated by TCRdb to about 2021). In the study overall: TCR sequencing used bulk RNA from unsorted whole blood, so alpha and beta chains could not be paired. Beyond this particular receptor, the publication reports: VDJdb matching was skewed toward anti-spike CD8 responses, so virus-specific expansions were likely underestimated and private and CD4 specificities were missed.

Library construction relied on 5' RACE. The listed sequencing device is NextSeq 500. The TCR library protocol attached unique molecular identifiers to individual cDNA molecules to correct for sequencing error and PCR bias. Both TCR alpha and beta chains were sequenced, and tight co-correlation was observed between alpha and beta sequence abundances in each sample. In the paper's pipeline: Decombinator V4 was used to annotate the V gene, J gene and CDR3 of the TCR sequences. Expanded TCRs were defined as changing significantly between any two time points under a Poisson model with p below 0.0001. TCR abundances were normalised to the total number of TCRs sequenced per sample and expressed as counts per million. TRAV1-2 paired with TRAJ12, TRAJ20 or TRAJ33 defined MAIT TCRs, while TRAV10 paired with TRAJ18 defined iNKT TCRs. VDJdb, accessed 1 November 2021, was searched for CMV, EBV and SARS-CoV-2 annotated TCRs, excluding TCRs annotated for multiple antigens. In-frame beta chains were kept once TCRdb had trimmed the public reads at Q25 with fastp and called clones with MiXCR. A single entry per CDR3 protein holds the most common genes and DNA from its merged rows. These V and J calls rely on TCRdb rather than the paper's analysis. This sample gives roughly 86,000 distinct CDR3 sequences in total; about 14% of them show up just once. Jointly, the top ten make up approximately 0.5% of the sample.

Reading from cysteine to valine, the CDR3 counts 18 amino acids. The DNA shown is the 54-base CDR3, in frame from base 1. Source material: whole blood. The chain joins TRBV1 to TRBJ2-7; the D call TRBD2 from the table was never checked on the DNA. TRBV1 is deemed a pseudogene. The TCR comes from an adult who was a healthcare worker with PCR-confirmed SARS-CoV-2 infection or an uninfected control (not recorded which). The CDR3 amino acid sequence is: CTSSQEYWVTGPSRMEYV. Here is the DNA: TGCACCAGCAGCCAAGAATATTGGGTCACAGGCCCTTCCCGAATGGAGTACGTC.